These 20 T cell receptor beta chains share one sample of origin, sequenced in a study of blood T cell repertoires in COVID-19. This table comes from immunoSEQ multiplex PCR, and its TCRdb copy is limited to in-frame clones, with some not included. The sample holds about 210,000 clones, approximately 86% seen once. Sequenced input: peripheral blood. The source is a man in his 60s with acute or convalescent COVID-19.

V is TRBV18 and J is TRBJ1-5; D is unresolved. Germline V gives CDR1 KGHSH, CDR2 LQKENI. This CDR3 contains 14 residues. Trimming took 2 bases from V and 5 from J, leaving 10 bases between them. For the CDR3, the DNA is TGTGCCAGCTCACCAGAGGGAGGGCATCAGCCCCAGCATTTT. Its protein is CASSPEGGHQPQHF.

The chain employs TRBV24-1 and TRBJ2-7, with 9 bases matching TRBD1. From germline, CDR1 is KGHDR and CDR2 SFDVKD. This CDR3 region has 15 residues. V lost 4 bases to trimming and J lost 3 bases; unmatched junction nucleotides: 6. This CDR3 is CATSDPGTGNYEQYF. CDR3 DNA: TGTGCCACCAGTGACCCCGGGACAGGGAACTACGAGCAGTACTTC.

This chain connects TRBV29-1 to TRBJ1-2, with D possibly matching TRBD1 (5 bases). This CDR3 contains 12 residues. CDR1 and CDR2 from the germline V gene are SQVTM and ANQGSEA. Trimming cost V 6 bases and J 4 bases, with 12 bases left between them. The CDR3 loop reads CSVIQASYGYTF. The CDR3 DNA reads TGCAGCGTGATACAGGCGAGCTATGGCTACACCTTC.

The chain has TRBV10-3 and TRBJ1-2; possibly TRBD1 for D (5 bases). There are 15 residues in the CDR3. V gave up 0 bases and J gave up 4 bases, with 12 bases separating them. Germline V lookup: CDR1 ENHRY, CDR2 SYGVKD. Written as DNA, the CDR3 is TGTGCCATCAGTGAGTCTCTGGCAGGGTTCTATGGCTACACCTTC. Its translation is CAISESLAGFYGYTF.

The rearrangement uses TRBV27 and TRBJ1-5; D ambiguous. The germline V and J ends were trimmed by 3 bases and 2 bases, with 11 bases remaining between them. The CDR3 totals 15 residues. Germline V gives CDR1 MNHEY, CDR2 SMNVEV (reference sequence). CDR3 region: CASSFGIGGNQPQHF. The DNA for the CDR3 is TGTGCCAGCAGTTTCGGCATCGGAGGCAATCAGCCCCAGCATTTT.

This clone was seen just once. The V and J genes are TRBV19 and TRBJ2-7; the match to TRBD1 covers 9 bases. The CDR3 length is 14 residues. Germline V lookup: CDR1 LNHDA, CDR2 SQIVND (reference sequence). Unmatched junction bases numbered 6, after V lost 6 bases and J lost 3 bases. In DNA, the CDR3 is TGTGCCAGTAGAGTAGGACAGGGGAACTACGAGCAGTACTTC. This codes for CASRVGQGNYEQYF.

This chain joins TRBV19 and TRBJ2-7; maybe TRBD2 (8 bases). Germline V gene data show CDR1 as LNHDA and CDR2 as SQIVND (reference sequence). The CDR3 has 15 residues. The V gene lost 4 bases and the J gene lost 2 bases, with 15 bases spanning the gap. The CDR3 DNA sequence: TGTGCCAGTAGTAAGGGGGCCGGGGGGGCCTACGAGCAGTACTTC. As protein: CASSKGAGGAYEQYF.

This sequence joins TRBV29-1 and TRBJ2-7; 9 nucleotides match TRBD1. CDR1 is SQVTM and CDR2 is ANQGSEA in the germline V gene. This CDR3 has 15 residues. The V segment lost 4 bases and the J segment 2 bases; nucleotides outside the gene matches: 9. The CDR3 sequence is CSVVKGDRVTYEQYF. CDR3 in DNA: TGCAGCGTTGTAAAAGGGGACAGGGTGACCTACGAGCAGTACTTC.

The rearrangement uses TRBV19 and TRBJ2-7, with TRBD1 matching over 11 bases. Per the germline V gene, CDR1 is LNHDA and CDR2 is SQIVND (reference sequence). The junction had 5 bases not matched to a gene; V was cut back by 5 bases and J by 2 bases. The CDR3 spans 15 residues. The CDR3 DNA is TGTGCCAGTAGTTTAACGGGACAGGGGGCCTACGAGCAGTACTTC. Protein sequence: CASSLTGQGAYEQYF.

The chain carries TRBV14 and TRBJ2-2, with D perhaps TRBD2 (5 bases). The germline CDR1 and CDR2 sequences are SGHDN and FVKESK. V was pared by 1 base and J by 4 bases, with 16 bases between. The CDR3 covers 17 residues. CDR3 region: CASSQVSAGVVTGELFF. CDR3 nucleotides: TGTGCCAGCAGCCAAGTCTCTGCCGGGGTGGTCACCGGGGAGCTGTTTTTT.

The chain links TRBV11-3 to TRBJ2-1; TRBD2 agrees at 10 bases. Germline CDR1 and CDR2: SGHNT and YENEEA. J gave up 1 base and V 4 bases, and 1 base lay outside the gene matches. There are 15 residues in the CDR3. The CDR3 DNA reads TGTGCCAGCAGCTATAGCGGGGGGTCCTACAATGAGCAGTTCTTC. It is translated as CASSYSGGSYNEQFF.

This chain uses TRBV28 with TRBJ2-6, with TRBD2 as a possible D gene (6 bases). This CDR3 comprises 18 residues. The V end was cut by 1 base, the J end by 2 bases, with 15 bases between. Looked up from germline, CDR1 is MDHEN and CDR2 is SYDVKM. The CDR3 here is CASSLLGPQRAGANVLTF. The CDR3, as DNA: TGTGCCAGCAGTTTATTGGGCCCTCAGCGGGCTGGGGCCAACGTCCTGACTTTC.

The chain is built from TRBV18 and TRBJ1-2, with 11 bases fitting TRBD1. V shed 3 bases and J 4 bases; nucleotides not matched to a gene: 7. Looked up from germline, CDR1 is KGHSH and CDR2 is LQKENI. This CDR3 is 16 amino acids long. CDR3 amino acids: CASSPSDRGPLYGYTF. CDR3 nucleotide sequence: TGTGCCAGCTCACCCTCGGACAGGGGGCCCCTCTATGGCTACACCTTC.

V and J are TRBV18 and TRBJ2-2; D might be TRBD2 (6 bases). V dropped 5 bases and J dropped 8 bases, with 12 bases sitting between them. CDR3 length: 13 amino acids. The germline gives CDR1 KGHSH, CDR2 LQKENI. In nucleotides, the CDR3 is TGTGCCAGCTCAGCGGGAAGTACGGGGGAGCTGTTTTTT. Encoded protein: CASSAGSTGELFF.

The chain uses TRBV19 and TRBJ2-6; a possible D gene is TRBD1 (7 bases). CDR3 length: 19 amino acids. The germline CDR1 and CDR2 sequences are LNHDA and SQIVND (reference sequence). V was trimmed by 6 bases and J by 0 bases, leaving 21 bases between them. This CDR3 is CASSERGTAGISGANVLTF. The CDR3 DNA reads TGTGCCAGTAGCGAACGGGGGACAGCAGGGATCTCTGGGGCCAACGTCCTGACTTTC.

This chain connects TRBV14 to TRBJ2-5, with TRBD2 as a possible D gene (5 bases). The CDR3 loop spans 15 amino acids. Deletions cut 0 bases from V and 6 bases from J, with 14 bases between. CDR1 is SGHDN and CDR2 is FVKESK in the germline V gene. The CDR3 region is CASSQERGNGQTQYF. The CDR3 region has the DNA TGTGCCAGCAGCCAAGAAAGAGGGAATGGGCAGACCCAGTACTTC.

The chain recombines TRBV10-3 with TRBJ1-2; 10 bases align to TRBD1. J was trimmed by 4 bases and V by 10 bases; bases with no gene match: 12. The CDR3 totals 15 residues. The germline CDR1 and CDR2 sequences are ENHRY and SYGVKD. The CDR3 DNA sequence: TGTGCCACACAAGCGAGGGACAGGGGAGGCTATGGCTACACCTTC. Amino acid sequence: CATQARDRGGYGYTF.

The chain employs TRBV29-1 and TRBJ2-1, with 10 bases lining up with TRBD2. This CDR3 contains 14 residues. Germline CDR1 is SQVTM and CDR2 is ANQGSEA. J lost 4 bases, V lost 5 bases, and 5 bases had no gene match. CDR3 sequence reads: CSVRSGGYYNEQFF. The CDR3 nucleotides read TGCAGCGTTCGTAGCGGGGGGTATTACAATGAGCAGTTCTTC.

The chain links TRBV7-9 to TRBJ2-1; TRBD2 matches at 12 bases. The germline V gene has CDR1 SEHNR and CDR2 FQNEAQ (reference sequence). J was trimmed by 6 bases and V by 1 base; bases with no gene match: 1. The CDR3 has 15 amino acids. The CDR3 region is CASSLELAGGNEQFF. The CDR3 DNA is TGTGCCAGCAGCTTAGAACTAGCGGGGGGCAATGAGCAGTTCTTC.

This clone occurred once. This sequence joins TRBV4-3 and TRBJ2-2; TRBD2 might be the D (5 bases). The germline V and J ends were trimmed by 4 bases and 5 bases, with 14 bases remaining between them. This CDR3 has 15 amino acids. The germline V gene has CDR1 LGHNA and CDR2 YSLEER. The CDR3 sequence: CASSRGPVGTGELFF. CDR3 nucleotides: TGCGCCAGCAGCCGCGGGCCGGTGGGGACCGGGGAGCTGTTTTTT.